The clone carrying this TCR beta chain was recorded many times. The antigen is unknown. This sample is part of a study of glioma-infiltrating T cells. Whole-study results and caveats: Only very few CDR3 sequences appeared in both tissue and blood. Gliomas, especially low-grade, showed above-expected tissue-blood divergence; non-neoplastic patients showed below.

TCR alpha and beta CDR3 regions were amplified from RNA using iRepertoire nested multiplex PCR. Tissue mRNA or PBMC total RNA, 100-400 ng, went into one-step reverse transcription and amplification. MiXCR, run by TCRdb on the multiplex PCR reads, gives a single entry per CDR3 protein. The sample includes around 44,000 distinct CDR3 sequences, 20% to 25% of them seen just once. The sample was glioma tissue, nonneoplastic brain tissue, or PBMCs (not recorded which). This TCR came from a human donor with low-grade glioma or glioblastoma, undergoing nonglioma brain surgery, or in good health (not recorded which).

The CDR3: CASSPYTDTQYF. The CDR3 DNA sequence: TGTGCCAGCAGCCCTTACACAGATACGCAGTATTTT. The rearrangement joins TRBV7-2 to TRBJ2-3; D gene unclear. The CDR3 spans 12 residues. Germline assignment: CDR1 SGHTA and CDR2 FQGNSA. Trimming pared 5 bases from V and 2 bases from J, leaving 5 bases between.